This is a list of T cell receptor beta chains from one sample in a study of blood T cell repertoires in COVID-19. Produced via immunoSEQ multiplex PCR; TCRdb's table is partial and in-frame only. In the table there are 140,000 to 150,000 clones, 75% to 90% of which are singletons. Sequencing was carried out using peripheral blood. All receptors derive from a man between 65 and 85 years old who had recovered from COVID-19. CDR3s include the opening cysteine and the closing phenylalanine or tryptophan. D genes are given only for firm matches. Expanded clones are given a class, and other clones once, few, many or no size at all.

TRBJ2-1 TRBV5-1 TRBD2 once CASSLVASGEGGLQFF TGCGCCAGCAGCTTGGTGGCTAGCGGGGAGGGCGGGCTGCAGTTCTTC
TRBJ2-3 TRBV19 . many CASKVGLAGDTQYF TGTGCCAGTAAAGTAGGGCTAGCTGGAGATACGCAGTATTTT
TRBJ1-5 TRBV6-4 . . CASSDGKERRDQPQHF TGTGCCAGCAGTGACGGAAAGGAGCGCCGGGATCAGCCCCAGCATTTT
TRBJ2-5 TRBV5-1 TRBD1 . CASSLLRGGEETQYF TGCGCCAGCAGCTTGCTTCGAGGGGGCGAAGAGACCCAGTACTTC
TRBJ2-4 TRBV3-1/TRBV3-2 . . CASSRGRDKVKNIQYF TGTGCCAGCAGCAGGGGGCGGGACAAAGTCAAAAACATTCAGTACTTC
TRBJ1-2 TRBV7-2 . . CASSYGTTTPNYGYTF TGTGCCAGCAGCTATGGGACTACAACCCCTAACTATGGCTACACCTTC
TRBJ2-5 TRBV7-6 . . CASSLVGGLRGETQYF TGTGCCAGCAGCTTAGTGGGCGGTCTTCGAGGGGAGACCCAGTACTTC
TRBJ2-2 TRBV30 TRBD2 many CAWAYVGTRGRGTGELFF TGTGCCTGGGCCTACGTCGGGACTAGGGGACGGGGCACCGGGGAGCTGTTTTTT
TRBJ2-1 TRBV18 . once CASSPRTASYNEQFF TGTGCCAGCTCACCAAGGACAGCCTCCTACAATGAGCAGTTCTTC
TRBJ2-2 TRBV29-1 . . CSVEVGTVNSGELFF TGCAGCGTTGAAGTGGGTACAGTTAATTCCGGGGAGCTGTTTTTT
TRBJ2-1 TRBV14 TRBD2 . CASSPGTSGRAGEQFF TGTGCCAGCAGCCCAGGGACTAGCGGGAGGGCCGGTGAGCAGTTCTTC
TRBJ2-3 TRBV27 TRBD2 . CASSLGTSADTQYF TGTGCCAGCAGTCTCGGGACTAGCGCAGATACGCAGTATTTT
TRBJ1-2 TRBV6-2/TRBV6-3 . . CASSYGQVYGYTF TGTGCCAGCAGTTACGGGCAGGTCTATGGCTACACCTTC
TRBJ1-1 TRBV7-9 . . CASSLEFGWTVNTEAFF TGTGCCAGCAGCTTAGAATTTGGGTGGACAGTGAACACTGAAGCTTTCTTT
TRBJ2-3 TRBV10-3 . once CAISESLGSEGGTDTQYF TGTGCCATCAGTGAGTCCCTGGGTTCGGAGGGAGGCACAGATACGCAGTATTTT
TRBJ1-1 TRBV5-6 TRBD1 once CASSPGQGYWGTEAFF TGTGCCAGCAGCCCTGGACAGGGATACTGGGGCACTGAAGCTTTCTTT
TRBJ2-1 TRBV19 . . CASSMIGGSNEQFF TGTGCCAGTAGTATGATCGGAGGATCCAATGAGCAGTTCTTC
TRBJ2-1 TRBV7-2 TRBD2 . CASSYSPMGGSKRDEQFF TGTGCCAGCAGCTACTCCCCAATGGGCGGGAGTAAACGCGATGAGCAGTTCTTC
TRBJ1-1 TRBV7-8 TRBD1 few CASSQGAGTEAFF TGTGCCAGCAGCCAGGGGGCTGGCACTGAAGCTTTCTTT
TRBJ2-5 TRBV27 TRBD2 . CASSPLAGGPGQETQYF TGTGCCAGCAGTCCACTAGCGGGAGGGCCCGGACAAGAGACCCAGTACTTC
TRBJ2-2 TRBV7-2 . few CASSYQGSAGELFF TGTGCCAGCAGCTACCAGGGCTCGGCCGGGGAGCTGTTTTTT
TRBJ1-6 TRBV2 . . CASSGTSSGNSPLHF TGTGCCAGCAGTGGGACATCGAGTGGAAATTCACCCCTCCACTTT
TRBJ2-3 TRBV7-9 TRBD2 once CASSFREVGTDTQYF TGTGCCAGCAGCTTCCGGGAGGTGGGCACAGATACGCAGTATTTT